This is a list of T cell receptor beta chains from one sample in a study of blood T cell repertoires in COVID-19. Sequenced by immunoSEQ multiplex PCR; TCRdb stores in-frame clones only, minus some. The top ten clones hold roughly 5% of a sample with 200,000 to 300,000 clones, approximately 86% of them seen once. Sequencing was done on a sample of peripheral blood. The receptors shown here come from a woman aged 55 to 70 with COVID-19, enrolled during active disease. The CDR3 runs from the conserved cysteine through the conserved F or W. A D gene is named only where the DNA matches it firmly. Expanded clones get a size class; other rows say once, few or many, or leave the size out.

CDR3aa,CDR3nt,d_gene,v_gene,abundance,j_gene
CASSLAENYGYTF,TGCGCCAGCAGCTTAGCCGAGAACTATGGCTACACCTTC,NA,TRBV5-1,NA,TRBJ1-2
CASSPRGGTSGSTSYNEQFF,TGTGCCAGCTCACCACGGGGGGGGACTAGCGGGAGTACGTCCTACAATGAGCAGTTCTTC,TRBD2,TRBV18,NA,TRBJ2-1
CASSPLHSPRNNEQFF,TGTGCCAGCAGCCCCCTTCATAGCCCACGAAACAATGAGCAGTTCTTC,NA,TRBV6-2/TRBV6-3,NA,TRBJ2-1
CASSLVGQVVTYEQYF,TGTGCCAGCAGCTTAGTGGGACAGGTGGTTACCTACGAGCAGTACTTC,TRBD1,TRBV7-2,NA,TRBJ2-7
CASSPRGVRDTGGYGYTF,TGTGCCAGCAGCCCCAGAGGAGTCCGGGACACCGGGGGGTATGGCTACACCTTC,NA,TRBV5-4,NA,TRBJ1-2
CASSLEAGPSYEQYF,TGTGCCAGCAGCTTAGAAGCGGGACCGTCCTACGAGCAGTACTTC,TRBD2,TRBV7-2,NA,TRBJ2-7
CASSVTSGLFSNTGELFF,TGTGCCAGCAGCGTAACTAGCGGGCTATTTTCGAACACCGGGGAGCTGTTTTTT,TRBD2,TRBV9,NA,TRBJ2-2
CASRKYSTEAFF,TGTGCCAGCAGAAAGTATAGCACTGAAGCTTTCTTT,NA,TRBV6-5,NA,TRBJ1-1
CASSPPTGNNSPLHF,TGTGCCAGCAGCCCCCCGACAGGGAACAATTCACCCCTCCACTTT,TRBD1,TRBV9,NA,TRBJ1-6
CASRGPNRGEQFF,TGTGCCAGTAGAGGGCCGAACAGGGGAGAGCAGTTCTTC,TRBD1,TRBV19,NA,TRBJ2-1
CASSQGFGGNNEQFF,TGCGCCAGCAGCCAAGGGTTTGGCGGCAACAATGAGCAGTTCTTC,NA,TRBV4-3,NA,TRBJ2-1
CSASSGGYYNEQFF,TGCAGTGCTAGTTCTGGCGGGTATTACAATGAGCAGTTCTTC,NA,TRBV20-1,NA,TRBJ2-1
CASSLGGEVTEAFF,TGTGCCAGCAGCTTAGGGGGGGAGGTCACTGAAGCTTTCTTT,NA,TRBV7-8,NA,TRBJ1-1
CASSVVQGATGELFF,TGTGCCAGCAGCGTAGTACAGGGGGCGACCGGGGAGCTGTTTTTT,TRBD1,TRBV9,NA,TRBJ2-2
CASSLVTKAHGVYEQYF,TGTGCCAGCAGCTTGGTTACGAAGGCCCACGGAGTCTACGAGCAGTACTTC,NA,TRBV5-5,once,TRBJ2-7
CASSPTSVTGELFF,TGTGCCAGCAGCCCGACTAGCGTCACCGGGGAGCTGTTTTTT,TRBD2,TRBV7-3,NA,TRBJ2-2
CASSFLGPEQFF,TGTGCCAGCAGCTTTTTGGGCCCGGAGCAGTTCTTC,NA,TRBV5-4,NA,TRBJ2-1
CASSFWRTGGDSPLHF,TGTGCCAGCAGTTTCTGGCGGACAGGGGGGGATTCACCCCTCCACTTT,TRBD1,TRBV27,NA,TRBJ1-6
CASSRGTAYEQYF,TGTGCCAGCAGCCGAGGGACAGCCTACGAGCAGTACTTC,TRBD1,TRBV28,NA,TRBJ2-7
CSVRPGVGYEQYF,TGCAGCGTCCGACCTGGTGTCGGGTACGAGCAGTACTTC,NA,TRBV29-1,many,TRBJ2-7
CASSLPGGTGGNEQFF,TGTGCCAGCAGTTTACCGGGGGGGACAGGGGGGAATGAGCAGTTCTTC,TRBD1,TRBV27,NA,TRBJ2-1
CASSDGTAIHSPLHF,TGTGCCAGCAGTGACGGGACAGCGATCCATTCACCCCTCCACTTT,TRBD1,TRBV25-1,NA,TRBJ1-6
CASSEALGQGSSSGNTIYF,TGTGCCAGCAGTGAAGCATTAGGACAGGGGTCCAGCTCTGGAAACACCATATATTTT,TRBD1,TRBV6-1,once,TRBJ1-3
CASSERRAAEQYF,TGTGCCAGCAGCGAGCGGCGGGCGGCAGAGCAGTACTTC,NA,TRBV11-3,once,TRBJ2-7
CASSARTSGADTQYF,TGTGCCAGTAGTGCCCGGACTAGCGGGGCAGATACGCAGTATTTT,TRBD2,TRBV19,NA,TRBJ2-3
CASSQGLAGFYNEQFF,TGCGCCAGCAGCCAAGGTTTAGCGGGGTTTTACAATGAGCAGTTCTTC,TRBD2,TRBV4-1,NA,TRBJ2-1
CASSVGTGRNEQYF,TGTGCCAGCAGCGTGGGAACAGGGCGCAACGAGCAGTACTTC,NA,TRBV9,NA,TRBJ2-7
CASSLGTGGDEKLFF,TGTGCCAGCTCACTCGGGACAGGGGGCGATGAAAAACTGTTTTTT,TRBD1,TRBV18,NA,TRBJ1-4
CASSLLARSTDTQYF,TGTGCCAGCAGCTTACTAGCGAGAAGCACAGATACGCAGTATTTT,NA,TRBV7-9,NA,TRBJ2-3
CASSGLVGYNEQFF,TGTGCCAGCAGTGGACTAGTAGGCTACAATGAGCAGTTCTTC,NA,TRBV2,NA,TRBJ2-1
CASSQTVPTYEQYF,TGCGCCAGCAGCCAGACTGTACCGACCTACGAGCAGTACTTC,NA,TRBV4-1,NA,TRBJ2-7
CASRRGDSSYEQYF,TGTGCCAGCAGACGTGGGGACAGCTCCTACGAGCAGTACTTC,TRBD1,TRBV6-5,NA,TRBJ2-7
CATSSGKSYNEQFF,TGTGCCACCTCTAGCGGCAAAAGTTACAATGAGCAGTTCTTC,TRBD2,TRBV27,NA,TRBJ2-1
CASSPRAGNEQFF,TGTGCCAGCAGCCCCCGAGCGGGGAATGAGCAGTTCTTC,TRBD2,TRBV7-9,NA,TRBJ2-1
CASSTGTGVTYGYTF,TGTGCCAGCAGCACCGGGACAGGAGTAACCTATGGCTACACCTTC,TRBD1,TRBV13,NA,TRBJ1-2
CASSLSGREDEQFF,TGTGCCAGCAGCCTCAGCGGGAGGGAGGATGAGCAGTTCTTC,TRBD2,TRBV3-1/TRBV3-2,NA,TRBJ2-1
CASSRRNSPLHF,TGCGCCAGCAGTCGGAGGAATTCACCCCTCCACTTT,NA,TRBV23-1,NA,TRBJ1-6
CAWSVLRGAEAFF,TGTGCCTGGAGTGTACTCAGGGGGGCTGAAGCTTTCTTT,TRBD1,TRBV30,NA,TRBJ1-1
CASSQDPASGRAQETQYF,TGCGCCAGCAGCCAAGATCCGGCTAGCGGGAGGGCTCAAGAGACCCAGTACTTC,TRBD2,TRBV4-1,NA,TRBJ2-5
CASSRRTGNEQYF,TGTGCCAGCAGTCGAAGGACAGGGAACGAGCAGTACTTC,TRBD1,TRBV12-3/TRBV12-4,NA,TRBJ2-7
CASRGGTYEQYF,TGTGCCAGCAGGGGGGGGACCTACGAGCAGTACTTC,TRBD2,TRBV27,NA,TRBJ2-7
CASSYDRVVQPQHF,TGTGCCAGCAGTTACGACAGGGTGGTTCAGCCCCAGCATTTT,TRBD1,TRBV6-5,NA,TRBJ1-5
CASSLEGADQPQHF,TGCGCCAGCAGCTTGGAGGGGGCGGATCAGCCCCAGCATTTT,TRBD1,TRBV5-1,NA,TRBJ1-5
CASSSSGGLWNSPLHF,TGTGCCAGCAGTTCGTCAGGGGGACTTTGGAATTCACCCCTCCACTTT,TRBD1,TRBV27,NA,TRBJ1-6
CASSYSPGQGVGGTNEQFF,TGTGCCAGCAGTTACTCCCCGGGACAGGGGGTTGGCGGGACCAATGAGCAGTTCTTC,TRBD1,TRBV6-2/TRBV6-3,NA,TRBJ2-1
CASSPAGVLLYEQYF,TGTGCCAGCAGTCCAGCGGGAGTCCTACTCTACGAGCAGTACTTC,TRBD2,TRBV7-2,NA,TRBJ2-7
CASSRATGVGPEKLFF,TGTGCCAGCAGCCGAGCGACAGGGGTTGGCCCTGAAAAACTGTTTTTT,TRBD1,TRBV7-9,NA,TRBJ1-4
CASSPQQGAATEAFF,TGTGCCAGTAGCCCGCAACAGGGGGCGGCCACTGAAGCTTTCTTT,TRBD1,TRBV19,NA,TRBJ1-1
CASIHRAPNYGYTF,TGTGCCAGCATCCACAGGGCTCCTAACTATGGCTACACCTTC,NA,TRBV6-6,NA,TRBJ1-2
CASSLMRTGSYEQYF,TGTGCCAGCAGTTTGATGAGGACAGGCTCCTACGAGCAGTACTTC,TRBD1,TRBV28,NA,TRBJ2-7
CASGPGLNTGELFF,TGTGCCAGCGGACCGGGACTTAACACCGGGGAGCTGTTTTTT,NA,TRBV21-1,NA,TRBJ2-2
CASSVHGTGMDTGELFF,TGTGCCAGCAGCGTCCACGGGACAGGGATGGACACCGGGGAGCTGTTTTTT,TRBD1,TRBV9,NA,TRBJ2-2
CASSQTRGAYNEQFF,TGTGCCAGCAGCCAGACGCGGGGGGCCTACAATGAGCAGTTCTTC,TRBD2,TRBV3-1/TRBV3-2,NA,TRBJ2-1